This T cell receptor (beta chain) was recorded in a study of beta chain features in type 1 diabetes. This clone was seen a few times. What it binds is unknown. Over 98% purity was reached by all sorted populations. Trimming removed 4 bases from V and 11 bases from J, with 20 bases in between. This CDR3 has 14 residues. Looked up from germline, CDR1 is LNHNV and CDR2 is YYDKDF (reference sequence). Every bit of the isolated RNA underwent reverse transcription, so sequencing read expressed TCRB transcripts. The table came from immunoSEQ multiplex PCR; TCRdb's copy has only in-frame clones and leaves some out. The sample shows hundreds of thousands of clones, over 12% of them seen only once. Regarding the study as a whole: Type 1 diabetes patients had moderately but significantly shorter TCRB CDR3s in all four CD4+ subsets. The question left open here concerned HLA type influencing TCRB rearrangement.

The rearrangement links TRBV15 to TRBJ2-5, with D unclear. This TCR was recovered from a young man with type 1 diabetes. Sequencing was carried out using naive CD4+ T cells from blood. CDR3 coding DNA: TGTGCCACCAGCATTAGGTCCAGCACCGGTGGGCAGTACTTC. It is translated as CATSIRSSTGGQYF.